This T cell receptor (beta chain) is from a study of molecular identifiers for immune sequencing clone quantification. Overall study findings and caveats: For effector cells, clones above 20 RNA copies held over 97% of molecules; for naive cells, under 1%.

Sequencing libraries of naive CD8 cells derived from around 20,000 to 990,000 sorted cells with 10%, 30% or 50% RNA. TCRdb independently ran MiXCR on the PCR reads; one entry per CDR3 protein. The sample consists of about 510,000 distinct CDR3 sequences, approximately 25% of them appearing once. Notes on this clonotype: What it binds is not known.

The CDR3 has 15 amino acids. Trimming shortened V by 1 base and J by 1 base, and 9 bases separated the two germline ends. Germline loops: CDR1 LGHNA, CDR2 YNFKEQ. The sample comprised naive CD8+ T cells from blood, with Jurkat cell RNA spiked in. Sample subset: FACS-sorted CD8+CD4-CCR7+CD45RA+ naive T cells. The chain has TRBV4-2 and TRBJ2-3; D is perhaps TRBD2 (5 bases). The clonotype originates from a human donor in good health. Some libraries in this study had Jurkat cell RNA spiked in. The CDR3 DNA reads as TGTGCCAGCAGCCAAGCCTCGGAGGGCACAGATACGCAGTATTTT. It yields the protein CASSQASEGTDTQYF.